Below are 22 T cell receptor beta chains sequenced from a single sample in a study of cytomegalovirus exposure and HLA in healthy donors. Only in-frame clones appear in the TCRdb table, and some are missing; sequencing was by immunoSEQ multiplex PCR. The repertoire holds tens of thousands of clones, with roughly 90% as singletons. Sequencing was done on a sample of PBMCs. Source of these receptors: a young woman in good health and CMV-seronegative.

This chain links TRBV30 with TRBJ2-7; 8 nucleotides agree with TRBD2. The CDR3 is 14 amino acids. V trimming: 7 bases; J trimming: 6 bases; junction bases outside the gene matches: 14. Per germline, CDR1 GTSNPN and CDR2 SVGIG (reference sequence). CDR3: CASIGAGGLGEQYF. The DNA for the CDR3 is TGTGCCTCAATAGGGGCGGGAGGCCTGGGCGAGCAGTACTTC.

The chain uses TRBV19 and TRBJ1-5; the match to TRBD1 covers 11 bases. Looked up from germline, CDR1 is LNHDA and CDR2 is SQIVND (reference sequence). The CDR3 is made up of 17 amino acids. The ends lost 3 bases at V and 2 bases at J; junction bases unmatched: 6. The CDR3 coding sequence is TGTGCCAGTAGTATCCGGGACAGGGGGTCGGGCAATCAGCCCCAGCATTTT. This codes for CASSIRDRGSGNQPQHF.

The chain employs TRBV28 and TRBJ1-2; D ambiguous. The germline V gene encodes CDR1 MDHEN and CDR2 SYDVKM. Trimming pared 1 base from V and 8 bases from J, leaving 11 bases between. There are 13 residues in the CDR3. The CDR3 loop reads CASSLLGRRGYTF. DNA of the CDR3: TGTGCCAGCAGTTTATTAGGTCGGCGGGGCTACACCTTC.

In DNA form, the CDR3 reads TGTGCCAGCAGCGTAGAGGCAGGCACGAACACCGGGGAGCTGTTTTTT. Protein: CASSVEAGTNTGELFF. The chain has TRBV9 and TRBJ2-2, with D unclear. The length of the CDR3 is 16 residues. The V and J ends lost 0 bases and 0 bases respectively, with 9 bases between them. Looked up from germline, CDR1 is SGDLS and CDR2 is YYNGEE.

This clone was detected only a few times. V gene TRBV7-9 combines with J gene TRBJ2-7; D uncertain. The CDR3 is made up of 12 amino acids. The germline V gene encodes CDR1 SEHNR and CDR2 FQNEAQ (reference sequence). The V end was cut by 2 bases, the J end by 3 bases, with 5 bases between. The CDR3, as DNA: TGTGCCAGCAGCTTATCCTTCTACGAGCAGTACTTC. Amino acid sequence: CASSLSFYEQYF.

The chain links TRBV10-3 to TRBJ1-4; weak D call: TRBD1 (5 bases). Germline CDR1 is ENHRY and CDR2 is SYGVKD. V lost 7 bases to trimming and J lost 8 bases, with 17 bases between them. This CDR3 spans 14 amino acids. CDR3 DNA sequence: TGTGCCATCACTGGACGGCCCTCAGGGGAAAAACTGTTTTTT. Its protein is CAITGRPSGEKLFF.

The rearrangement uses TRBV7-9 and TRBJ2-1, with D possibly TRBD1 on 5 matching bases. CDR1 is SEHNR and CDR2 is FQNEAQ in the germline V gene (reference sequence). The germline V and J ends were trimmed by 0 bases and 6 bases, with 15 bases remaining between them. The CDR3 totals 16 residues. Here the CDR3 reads CASSLAQTAQGNEQFF. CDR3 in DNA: TGTGCCAGCAGCTTAGCGCAGACAGCTCAGGGCAATGAGCAGTTCTTC. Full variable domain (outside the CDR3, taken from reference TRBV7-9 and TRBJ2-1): DTGVSQNPRHKITKRGQNVTFRCDPISEHNRLYWYRQTLGQGPEFLTYFQNEAQLEKSRLLSDRFSAERPKGSFSTLEIQRTEQGDSAMYLCASSLAQTAQGNEQFFGPGTRLTVL.

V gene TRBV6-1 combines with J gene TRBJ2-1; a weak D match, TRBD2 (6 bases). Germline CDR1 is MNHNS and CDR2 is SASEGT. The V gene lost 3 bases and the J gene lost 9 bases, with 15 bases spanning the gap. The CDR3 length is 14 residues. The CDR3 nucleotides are TGTGCCAGCAGTGACTACGGAGGGTCGGTTGAGCAGTTCTTC. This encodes CASSDYGGSVEQFF.

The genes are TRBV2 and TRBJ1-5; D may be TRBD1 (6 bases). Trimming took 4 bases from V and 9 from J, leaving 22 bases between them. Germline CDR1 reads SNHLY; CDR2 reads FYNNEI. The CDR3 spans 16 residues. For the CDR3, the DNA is TGTGCCAGCAGTGTAGTCCCGACAGGAGACAGTGGGCCCCAGCATTTT. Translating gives CASSVVPTGDSGPQHF.

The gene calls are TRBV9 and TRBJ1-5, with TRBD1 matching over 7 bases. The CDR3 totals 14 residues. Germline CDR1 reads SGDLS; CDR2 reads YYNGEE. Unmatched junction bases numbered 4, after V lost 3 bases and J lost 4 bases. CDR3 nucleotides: TGTGCCAGCAGCGGGGGACAGTCAAATCAGCCCCAGCATTTT. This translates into CASSGGQSNQPQHF.

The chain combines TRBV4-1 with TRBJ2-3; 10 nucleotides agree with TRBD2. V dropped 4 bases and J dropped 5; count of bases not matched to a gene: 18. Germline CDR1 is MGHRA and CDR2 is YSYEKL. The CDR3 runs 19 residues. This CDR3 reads CASSLRDLSSLAGEDTQYF. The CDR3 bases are TGCGCCAGCAGCCTGAGGGACCTGAGCTCGCTAGCGGGAGAAGATACGCAGTATTTT.

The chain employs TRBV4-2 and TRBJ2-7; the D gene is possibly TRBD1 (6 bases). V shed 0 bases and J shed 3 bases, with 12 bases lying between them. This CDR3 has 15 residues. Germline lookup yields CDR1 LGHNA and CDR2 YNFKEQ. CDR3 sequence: CASSQESGTSYEQYF. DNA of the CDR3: TGTGCCAGCAGCCAAGAGTCCGGGACAAGCTACGAGCAGTACTTC.

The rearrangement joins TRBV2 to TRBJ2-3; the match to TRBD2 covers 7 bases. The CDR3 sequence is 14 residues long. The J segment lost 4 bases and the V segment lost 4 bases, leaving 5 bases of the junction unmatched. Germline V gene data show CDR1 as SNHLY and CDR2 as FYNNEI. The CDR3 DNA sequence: TGTGCCAGCAGTGTGGGGGGAGGGGCAGATACGCAGTATTTT. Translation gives CASSVGGGADTQYF.

CDR3 bases: TGTGCCAGCAGCCGTATTACCGGGACTAGCTCCTACAATGAGCAGTTCTTC. This gives the protein CASSRITGTSSYNEQFF. The chain employs TRBV7-2 and TRBJ2-1, with 8 bases that match TRBD2. This CDR3 is 17 amino acids long. V was clipped by 5 bases and J by 0 bases; unmatched bases: 9. In germline, CDR1 is SGHTA, CDR2 FQGNSA.

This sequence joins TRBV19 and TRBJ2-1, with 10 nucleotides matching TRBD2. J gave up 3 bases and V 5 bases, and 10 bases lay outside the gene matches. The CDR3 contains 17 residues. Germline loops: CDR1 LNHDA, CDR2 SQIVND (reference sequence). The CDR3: CASSSRGLADYYNEQFF. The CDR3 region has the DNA TGTGCCAGTAGTTCTCGAGGACTAGCGGATTACTACAATGAGCAGTTCTTC.

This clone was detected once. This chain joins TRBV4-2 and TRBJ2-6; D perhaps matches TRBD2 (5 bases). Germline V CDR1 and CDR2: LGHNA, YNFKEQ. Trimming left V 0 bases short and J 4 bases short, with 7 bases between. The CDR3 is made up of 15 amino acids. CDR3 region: CASSQDGVGANVLTF. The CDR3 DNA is TGTGCCAGCAGCCAAGACGGGGTCGGGGCCAACGTCCTGACTTTC.

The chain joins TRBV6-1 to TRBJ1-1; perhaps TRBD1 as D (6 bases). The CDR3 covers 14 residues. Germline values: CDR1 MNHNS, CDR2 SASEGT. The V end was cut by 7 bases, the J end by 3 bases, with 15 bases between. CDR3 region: CASTPRTGHTEAFF. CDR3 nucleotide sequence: TGTGCCAGCACCCCCCGCACAGGGCACACTGAAGCTTTCTTT.

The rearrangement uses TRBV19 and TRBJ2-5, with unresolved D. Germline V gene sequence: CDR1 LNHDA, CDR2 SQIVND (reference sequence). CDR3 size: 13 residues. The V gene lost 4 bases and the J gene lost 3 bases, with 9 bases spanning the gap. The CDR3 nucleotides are TGTGCCAGTAGTACCTATTTCGAAGAGACCCAGTACTTC. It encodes CASSTYFEETQYF. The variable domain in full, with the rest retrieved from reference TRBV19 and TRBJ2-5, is DGGITQSPKYLFRKEGQNVTLSCEQNLNHDAMYWYRQDPGQGLRLIYYSQIVNDFQKGDIAEGYSVSREKKESFPLTVTSAQKNPTAFYLCASSTYFEETQYFGPGTRLLVL.

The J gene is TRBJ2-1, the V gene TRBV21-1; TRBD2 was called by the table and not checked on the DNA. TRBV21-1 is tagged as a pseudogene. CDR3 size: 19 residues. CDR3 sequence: CASSKDHSGLAGGRNEQFF. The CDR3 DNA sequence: TGTGCCAGCAGCAAAGACCATTCCGGACTAGCGGGAGGGAGGAATGAGCAGTTCTTC.

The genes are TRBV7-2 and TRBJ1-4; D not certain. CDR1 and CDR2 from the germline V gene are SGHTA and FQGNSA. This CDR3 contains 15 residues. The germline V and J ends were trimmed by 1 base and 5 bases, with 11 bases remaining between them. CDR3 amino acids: CASSLGGLRNEKLFF. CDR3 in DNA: TGTGCCAGCAGCTTAGGAGGGCTTAGAAATGAAAAACTGTTTTTT.

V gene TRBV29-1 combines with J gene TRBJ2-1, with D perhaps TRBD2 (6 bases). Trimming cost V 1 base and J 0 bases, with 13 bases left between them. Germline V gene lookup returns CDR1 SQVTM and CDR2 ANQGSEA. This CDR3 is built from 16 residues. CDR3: CSVEVFYGSSYNEQFF. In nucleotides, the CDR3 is TGCAGCGTTGAAGTTTTCTACGGGAGCTCCTACAATGAGCAGTTCTTC.

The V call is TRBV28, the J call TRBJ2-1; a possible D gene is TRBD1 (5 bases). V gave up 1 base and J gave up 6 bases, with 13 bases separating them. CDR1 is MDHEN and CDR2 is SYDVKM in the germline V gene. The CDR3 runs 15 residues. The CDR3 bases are TGTGCCAGCAGTTTATTTCAGGGTCGATTCAATGAGCAGTTCTTC. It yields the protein CASSLFQGRFNEQFF.